The 23 T cell receptor beta chains given below trace back to one sample, sequenced in a study of graft-versus-host responses after intestinal transplantation. Labeling with CFSE marked some 200,000 responder cells, which were plated with some 200,000 irradiated, violet-dye-labeled stimulator cells. Using immunoSEQ multiplex PCR, the repertoire was profiled, and TCRdb retains in-frame clones only, with some absent. The data show more than 15,000 clones, 30% to 40% seen once. The starting material was alloreactive CD8+ T cells from a mixed lymphocyte reaction culture, obtained before intestinal transplant. The subset denotes: CFSE-low proliferating T cells sorted from approximately 6-day pre-transplant mixed lymphocyte reaction (GvH or HvG direction). These receptors all stem from a human patient who received an intestinal transplant.

By sample share, this clone is medium-sized. V and J are TRBV27 and TRBJ2-7, with TRBD1 as a possible D gene (6 bases). Germline V gene sequence: CDR1 MNHEY, CDR2 SMNVEV (reference sequence). The CDR3 is made up of 14 amino acids. Trimming removed 5 bases from V and 2 bases from J, with 13 bases in between. The CDR3 DNA reads TGTGCCAGCAGTATGGGTACAGGGACCTACGAGCAGTACTTC. Residues: CASSMGTGTYEQYF.

A few counts support this clone. The chain couples TRBV19 to TRBJ1-3, with D hard to call. Between the trimmed V and J ends, which lost 4 bases and 0 bases, there was a span of 4 bases. CDR1 and CDR2 (germline): LNHDA, SQIVND (reference sequence). This CDR3 has 13 residues. Here the CDR3 reads CASSTFSGNTIYF. The CDR3 nucleotides are TGTGCCAGTAGTACATTCTCTGGAAACACCATATATTTT.

As to this clone: The same CDR3 can be traced to other DNA sequences in this sample. The J gene is TRBJ2-7, the V gene TRBV27, with TRBD2 matching over 7 bases. Per germline, CDR1 MNHEY and CDR2 SMNVEV (reference sequence). After removal of 3 bases from V and 3 bases from J, the junction contained 5 bases not matched to a gene. The CDR3 contains 14 residues. The CDR3 DNA reads as TGTGCCAGCAGTTTGGCTAGCGGAAGCTACGAGCAGTACTTC. Encoded protein: CASSLASGSYEQYF.

The CDR3 loop is CASSPPESEFPLVSGPYNSPLHF. The CDR3 nucleotides read TGTGCCAGCTCACCACCGGAGAGCGAGTTTCCACTTGTCTCCGGGCCTTATAATTCACCCCTCCACTTT. The chain couples TRBV18 to TRBJ1-6; no firm D call. V lost 0 bases, J lost 4 bases, and 31 bases lay in between. Germline-derived CDR1 and CDR2 are KGHSH and LQKENI. This CDR3 spans 23 amino acids.

This clone is medium-sized in the sample. The CDR3 DNA sequence: TGTGCCAGCAGTTTAAAGGGTTACTTGCGTGACATTCAGTACTTC. Translating gives CASSLKGYLRDIQYF. The J gene is TRBJ2-4, the V gene TRBV27; no clear D gene. Per the germline V gene, CDR1 is MNHEY and CDR2 is SMNVEV (reference sequence). The CDR3 sequence is 15 residues long. Trimming cost V 2 bases and J 8 bases, with 16 bases left between them.

This clone was recorded once. This sequence may be a read error, since a much larger clone differs from it by one base. The chain links TRBV7-9 to TRBJ2-1; 7 bases are shared with TRBD2. The ends lost 3 bases at V and 3 bases at J; junction bases unmatched: 5. Germline CDR1 reads SEHNR; CDR2 reads FQNEAQ (reference sequence). This CDR3 has 15 residues. In DNA form, the CDR3 reads TGTGCCAGCAGCTTCGGGACGGGGGGCTACAATGAGCAGTTCTTC. Protein: CASSFGTGGYNEQFF. Using reference TRBV7-9 and TRBJ2-1 for the parts outside the CDR3, the full variable domain is DTGVSQNPRHKITKRGQNVTFRCDPISEHNRLYWYRQTLGQGPEFLTYFQNEAQLEKSRLLSDRFSAERPKGSFSTLEIQRTEQGDSAMYLCASSFGTGGYNEQFFGPGTRLTVL.

The chain links TRBV11-2 to TRBJ2-5, with TRBD2 matching 10 bases. The J call may be faulty, since TRBJ2-7 better matches the DNA end. CDR1 is SGHAT and CDR2 is FQNNGV in the germline V gene. The CDR3 sequence is 15 residues long. This CDR3 reads CASSLGTSVFHEQYF. The CDR3 DNA reads TGTGCCAGCAGCCTGGGGACTAGCGTGTTCCACGAGCAGTACTTC.

This clone was counted a single time. V is TRBV27 and J is TRBJ2-5; the D is unclear. The ends were cut back, 3 bases at V and 2 bases at J, with 13 bases in the middle. This CDR3 has 15 residues. Germline CDR1 and CDR2: MNHEY and SMNVEV (reference sequence). The CDR3 bases are TGTGCCAGCAGTTTTCTTTGGTCCTCACAAGAGACCCAGTACTTC. Its protein product is CASSFLWSSQETQYF.

This clone was counted between two and nine times. The chain joins TRBV4-1 to TRBJ2-5; possibly TRBD1 for D (5 bases). CDR3 length: 15 residues. Germline V lookup: CDR1 MGHRA, CDR2 YSYEKL. With 3 bases removed from V and 5 bases from J, the gap between germline ends came to 16 bases. The CDR3 DNA reads as TGCGCCAGCAGCCAGGCTGCTGGGGCCGGGGAGACCCAGTACTTC. It yields the protein CASSQAAGAGETQYF.

V gene TRBV21-1 combines with J gene TRBJ1-2; TRBD1 is taken as the D call from the table, unchecked against the DNA. TRBV21-1 is termed a pseudogene. This CDR3 comprises 16 residues. Written as DNA, the CDR3 is TGTGCCAGCAGGTATACCGGGACAGAGATTAACTATGGCTACACCTTC. Translating it yields CASRYTGTEINYGYTF.

J is TRBJ2-3 and V is TRBV12-1; the table calls TRBD2, which could not be checked here. TRBV12-1 is described as a pseudogene. This CDR3 spans 17 amino acids. The CDR3, as DNA: TGTGCCAGCAGCTTTGTACAGGGCGGGAGGGGCACAGATACGCAGTATTTT. This sequence encodes CASSFVQGGRGTDTQYF.

The chain is built from TRBV28 and TRBJ2-3, with 14 nucleotides matching TRBD2. Germline V gene sequence: CDR1 MDHEN, CDR2 SYDVKM. The CDR3 consists of 18 residues. V was clipped by 3 bases and J by 2 bases; unmatched bases: 7. Here the CDR3 reads CASSFGTSGSRFTDTQYF. The CDR3 nucleotides are TGTGCCAGCAGTTTTGGGACTAGCGGGAGTAGATTCACAGATACGCAGTATTTT. The variable domain in full, with the rest retrieved from reference TRBV28 and TRBJ2-3, is DVKVTQSSRYLVKRTGEKVFLECVQDMDHENMFWYRQDPGLGLRLIYFSYDVKMKEKGDIPEGYSVSREKKERFSLILESASTNQTSMYLCASSFGTSGSRFTDTQYFGPGTRLTVL.

This clone was recorded a few times. The CDR3 reads CASSQGSSANTGELFF. CDR3 nucleotide sequence: TGTGCCAGCAGCCAAGGGTCCTCCGCGAACACCGGGGAGCTGTTTTTT. The chain employs TRBV7-9 and TRBJ2-2; D is uncertain. Germline CDR1 and CDR2: SEHNR and FQNEAQ (reference sequence). This CDR3 region has 16 residues. The V gene lost 5 bases and the J gene lost 0 bases, with 13 bases spanning the gap.

J is TRBJ1-1 and V is TRBV7-3; TRBD1 matches at 7 bases. The germline V gene encodes CDR1 SGHTA and CDR2 FQGTGA. J gave up 6 bases and V 4 bases, and 5 bases lay outside the gene matches. The CDR3 runs to 13 residues. The CDR3 here is CASSYTGEAEAFF. In DNA form, the CDR3 reads TGTGCCAGCAGCTATACAGGGGAAGCTGAAGCTTTCTTT.

The chain joins TRBV27 to TRBJ2-7; 7 nucleotides agree with TRBD1. This CDR3 has 16 residues. Trimming removed 2 bases from V and 3 bases from J; junction bases left unmatched: 10. The germline CDR1 and CDR2 sequences are MNHEY and SMNVEV (reference sequence). The CDR3 loop reads CASSLGYGTASYEQYF. CDR3 sequence (DNA): TGTGCCAGCAGTTTAGGTTATGGGACAGCAAGCTACGAGCAGTACTTC.

This clone occurred a few times. The chain employs TRBV27 and TRBJ2-1, with TRBD2 matching over 8 bases. V trimming: 5 bases; J trimming: 3 bases; junction bases outside the gene matches: 6. The CDR3 extends over 15 amino acids. CDR1 is MNHEY and CDR2 is SMNVEV in the germline V gene (reference sequence). CDR3 in amino acids: CASSLLAEGYNEQFF. In DNA form, the CDR3 reads TGTGCCAGCAGTCTACTAGCGGAGGGCTACAATGAGCAGTTCTTC.

This clone was found a few times. The chain uses TRBV11-1 and TRBJ2-7, with 10 bases fitting TRBD2. The CDR3 has 15 amino acids. Germline loops: CDR1 SGHAT, CDR2 FQDESV (reference sequence). J was trimmed by 5 bases and V by 3 bases; bases with no gene match: 7. CDR3 amino acids: CASSLGTSVFHEQYF. CDR3 nucleotides: TGTGCCAGCAGCTTGGGGACTAGCGTGTTCCACGAGCAGTACTTC.

On this clone itself: The same CDR3 also results from other DNA sequences found in this sample. The rearrangement links TRBV7-6 to TRBJ2-7, with D possibly being TRBD1 or TRBD2 (5 bases each). Trimming took 6 bases from V and 1 from J, leaving 16 bases between them. This CDR3 region has 15 residues. Germline CDR1 is SGHVS and CDR2 is FNYEAQ. CDR3 DNA: TGTGCCAGCAGTCTGGGTACCGAGGGGTCCTACGAGCAGTACTTC. This gives the protein CASSLGTEGSYEQYF.

The chain links TRBV5-1 to TRBJ2-7; tentatively, D is TRBD1 or TRBD2 (5 bases each). Trimming pared 0 bases from V and 4 bases from J, leaving 14 bases between. CDR1 and CDR2 (germline): SGHRS, YFSETQ. The CDR3 extends over 15 amino acids. CDR3 in amino acids: CASSLVFHWGYEQYF. DNA of the CDR3: TGCGCCAGCAGCTTGGTGTTCCACTGGGGGTACGAGCAGTACTTC.

A few counts support this clone. V usage is TRBV5-8 and J usage is TRBJ2-7; D remains ambiguous. V was cut by 2 bases and J by 2 bases, with 8 bases left in between. Per the germline V gene, CDR1 is SGHTS and CDR2 is YDEGEE. CDR3 length: 13 amino acids. CDR3 residues: CASSFYFPYEQYF. CDR3 nucleotides: TGTGCCAGCAGCTTCTACTTCCCCTACGAGCAGTACTTC. Full variable domain (missing parts from reference TRBV5-8 and TRBJ2-7): EAGVTQSPTHLIKTRGQQATLRCSPISGHTSVYWYQQALGLGLQFLLWYDEGEERNRGNFPPRFSGRQFPNYSSELNVNALELEDSALYLCASSFYFPYEQYFGPGTRLTVT.

This chain connects TRBV28 to TRBJ2-7, with D hard to call. The germline gives CDR1 MDHEN, CDR2 SYDVKM. V was clipped by 7 bases and J by 4 bases, with 17 bases between them. The CDR3 is 14 residues long. Written as DNA, the CDR3 is TGTGCCAGCAAGGAGTCTCCAGCCGTATACGAGCAGTACTTC. Translating it yields CASKESPAVYEQYF.

The V and J genes are TRBV7-6 and TRBJ2-3, with unresolved D. V shed 5 bases and J shed 1 base, with 10 bases lying between them. The CDR3 loop spans 14 amino acids. CDR1 and CDR2 from the germline V gene are SGHVS and FNYEAQ. The CDR3 is CASSPLSGTDTQYF. CDR3 nucleotides: TGTGCCAGCAGCCCCCTGAGCGGCACAGATACGCAGTATTTT.

The chain links TRBV30 to TRBJ1-1; perhaps TRBD1 as D (5 bases). The CDR3 is 15 amino acids. The V end lost 0 bases, the J end lost 4 bases, and 15 bases lay between the germline ends. Germline CDR1 and CDR2: GTSNPN and SVGIG (reference sequence). Written as DNA, the CDR3 is TGTGCCTGGAGTGTCCCGGACACCTGTGGCACTGAAGCTTTCTTT. Its protein product is CAWSVPDTCGTEAFF.